The entry below describes one T cell receptor beta chain. Its antigen is as yet unknown. The length of the CDR3 is 15 residues. Germline values: CDR1 SGHTA, CDR2 FQGTGA. Trimming shortened V by 0 bases and J by 5 bases, and 12 bases separated the two germline ends. TCR alpha and beta CDR3 regions were amplified from RNA using iRepertoire nested multiplex PCR. TCRdb fed the multiplex PCR reads into MiXCR, producing one record per CDR3 protein. The sample holds approximately 130,000 distinct CDR3 sequences, more than 20% seen once. The data derive from a study of glioma-infiltrating T cells. General study results and limits: Above-expected tissue-blood divergence occurred in all gliomas, most in low-grade ones. Only very few CDR3 sequences appeared in both tissue and blood.

V gene TRBV7-3 combines with J gene TRBJ2-3; no definite D call. Sequencing used glioma tissue, nonneoplastic brain tissue, or PBMCs (not recorded which). The source is a human donor with low-grade glioma or glioblastoma, undergoing nonglioma brain surgery, or in good health (not recorded which). Here the CDR3 reads CASSLTDLTLDTQYF. CDR3 nucleotides: TGTGCCAGCAGCTTAACGGACCTTACCTTAGATACGCAGTATTTT.